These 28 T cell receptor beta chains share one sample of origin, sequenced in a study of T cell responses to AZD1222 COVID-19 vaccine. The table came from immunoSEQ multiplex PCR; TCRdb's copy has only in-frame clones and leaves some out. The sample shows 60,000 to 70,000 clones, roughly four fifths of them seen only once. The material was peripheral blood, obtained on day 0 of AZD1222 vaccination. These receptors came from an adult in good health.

As DNA, the CDR3 is TGTGCCAGCAGCTCGAAAGGGGTTGGCATCTACGAGCAGTACTTC. Protein sequence: CASSSKGVGIYEQYF. The V gene is TRBV7-9, the J gene TRBJ2-7; possibly TRBD1 for D (5 bases). CDR1 is SEHNR, CDR2 FQNEAQ, per germline (reference sequence). The CDR3 is 15 residues long. The germline V and J ends were trimmed by 4 bases and 3 bases, with 16 bases remaining between them.

The CDR3 DNA reads TGTGCCACCGAGAAACAGGGAACCGGGGAGCTGTTTTTT. This translates into CATEKQGTGELFF. This chain joins TRBV9 and TRBJ2-2; maybe TRBD1 (6 bases). The germline gives CDR1 SGDLS, CDR2 YYNGEE. The CDR3 is made up of 13 amino acids. Trimming removed 9 bases at V and 5 bases at J, with 14 bases between.

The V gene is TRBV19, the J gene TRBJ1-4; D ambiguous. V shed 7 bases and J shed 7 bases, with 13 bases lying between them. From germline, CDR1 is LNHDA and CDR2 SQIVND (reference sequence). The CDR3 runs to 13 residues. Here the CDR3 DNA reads TGTGCCAGTACGGGGTCCTTAGCTGAAAAACTGTTTTTT. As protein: CASTGSLAEKLFF.

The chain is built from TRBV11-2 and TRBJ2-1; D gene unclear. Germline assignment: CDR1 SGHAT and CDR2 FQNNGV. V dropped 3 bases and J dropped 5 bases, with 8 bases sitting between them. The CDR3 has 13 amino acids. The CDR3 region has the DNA TGTGCCAGCAGCTTCGAGCTACACAATGAGCAGTTCTTC. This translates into CASSFELHNEQFF.

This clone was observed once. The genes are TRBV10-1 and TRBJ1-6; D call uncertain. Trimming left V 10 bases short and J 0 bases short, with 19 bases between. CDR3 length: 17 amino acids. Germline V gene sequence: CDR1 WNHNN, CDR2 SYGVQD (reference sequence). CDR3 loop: CANQQEDAASYNSPLHF. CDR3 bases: TGCGCCAACCAGCAAGAGGACGCCGCCTCCTATAATTCACCCCTCCACTTT.

The CDR3 is CASSWLLNTEAFF. In DNA, the CDR3 is TGCGCCAGCAGTTGGCTGCTGAACACTGAAGCTTTCTTT. V and J are TRBV10-1 and TRBJ1-1; D uncertain. This CDR3 is built from 13 residues. Per the germline V gene, CDR1 is WNHNN and CDR2 is SYGVQD (reference sequence). V was trimmed by 5 bases and J by 0 bases, leaving 7 bases between them.

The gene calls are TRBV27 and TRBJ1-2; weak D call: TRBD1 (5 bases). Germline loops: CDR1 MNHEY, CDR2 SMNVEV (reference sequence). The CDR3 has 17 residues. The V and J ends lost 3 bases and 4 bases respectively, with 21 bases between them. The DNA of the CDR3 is TGTGCCAGCAGTTTGGGGTACAACACGGGGCAAATCTATGGCTACACCTTC. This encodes CASSLGYNTGQIYGYTF.

The CDR3 nucleotides are TGCGCCAGCAGCCAGGAGAGACAGGGGGCTCGCAATGAGCAGTTCTTC. Translation: CASSQERQGARNEQFF. V and J are TRBV4-3 and TRBJ2-1; 10 bases fit TRBD1. The germline CDR1 and CDR2 sequences are LGHNA and YSLEER. There are 16 residues in the CDR3. J gave up 6 bases and V 3 bases, and 8 bases lay outside the gene matches.

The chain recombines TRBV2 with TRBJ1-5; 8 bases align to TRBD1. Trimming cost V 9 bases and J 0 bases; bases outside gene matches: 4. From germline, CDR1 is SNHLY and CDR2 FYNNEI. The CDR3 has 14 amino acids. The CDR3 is CASRGQDSNQPQHF. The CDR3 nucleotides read TGTGCCAGTCGGGGACAGGATAGCAATCAGCCCCAGCATTTT. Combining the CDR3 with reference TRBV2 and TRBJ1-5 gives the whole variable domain EPEVTQTPSHQVTQMGQEVILRCVPISNHLYFYWYRQILGQKVEFLVSFYNNEISEKSEIFDDQFSVERPDGSNFTLKIRSTKLEDSAMYFCASRGQDSNQPQHFGDGTRLSIL.

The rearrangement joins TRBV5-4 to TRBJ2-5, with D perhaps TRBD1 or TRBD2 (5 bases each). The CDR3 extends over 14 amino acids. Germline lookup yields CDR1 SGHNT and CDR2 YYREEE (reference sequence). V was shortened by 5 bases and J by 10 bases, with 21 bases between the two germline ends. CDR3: CASSWGSGLGDQYF. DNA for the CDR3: TGTGCCAGCAGTTGGGGGTCAGGATTGGGGGACCAGTACTTC.

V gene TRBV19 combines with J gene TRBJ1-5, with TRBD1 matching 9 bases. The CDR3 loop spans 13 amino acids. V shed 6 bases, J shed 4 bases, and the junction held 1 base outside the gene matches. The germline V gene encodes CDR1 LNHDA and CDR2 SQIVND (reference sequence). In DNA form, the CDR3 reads TGTGCCAGTAGGGGACAGGGAAATCAGCCCCAGCATTTT. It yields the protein CASRGQGNQPQHF.

CDR3 sequence reads: CASSFGGLAKNIQYF. Here the CDR3 DNA reads TGTGCCAGCAGCTTTGGGGGTTTAGCCAAAAACATTCAGTACTTC. This sequence joins TRBV5-4 and TRBJ2-4; D is tentatively TRBD1 or TRBD2 (5 bases each). CDR3 length: 15 residues. Looked up from germline, CDR1 is SGHNT and CDR2 is YYREEE (reference sequence). The V end was cut by 2 bases, the J end by 0 bases, with 9 bases between.

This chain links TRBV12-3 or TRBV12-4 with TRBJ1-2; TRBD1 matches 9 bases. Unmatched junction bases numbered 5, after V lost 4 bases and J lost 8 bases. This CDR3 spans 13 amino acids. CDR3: CASSYRGPKGYTF. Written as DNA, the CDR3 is TGTGCCAGCAGTTACAGGGGGCCCAAGGGCTACACCTTC.

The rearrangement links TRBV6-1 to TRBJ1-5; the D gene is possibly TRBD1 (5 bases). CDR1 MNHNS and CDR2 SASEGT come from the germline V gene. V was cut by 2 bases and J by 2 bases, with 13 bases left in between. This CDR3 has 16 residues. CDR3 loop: CASSESRVWGNQPQHF. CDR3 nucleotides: TGTGCCAGCAGTGAATCCAGGGTGTGGGGCAATCAGCCCCAGCATTTT.

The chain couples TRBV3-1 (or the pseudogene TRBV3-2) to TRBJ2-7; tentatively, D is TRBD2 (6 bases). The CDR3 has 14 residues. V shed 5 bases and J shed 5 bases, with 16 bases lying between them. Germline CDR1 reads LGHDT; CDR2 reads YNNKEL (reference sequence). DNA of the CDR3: TGTGCCAGCAGCGACCCTGGACGGGAGAACGAGCAGTACTTC. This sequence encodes CASSDPGRENEQYF.

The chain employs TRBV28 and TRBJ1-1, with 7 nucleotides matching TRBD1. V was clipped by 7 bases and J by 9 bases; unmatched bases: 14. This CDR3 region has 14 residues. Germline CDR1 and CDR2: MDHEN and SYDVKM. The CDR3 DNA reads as TGTGCCAGCACCCTAGGACAGGCTCACTGGAAAGCTTTCTTT. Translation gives CASTLGQAHWKAFF.

The CDR3 nucleotides read TGTGCCAGCAGCGGTAACAGGGGGAACATTCAGTACTTC. Translated, it gives CASSGNRGNIQYF. The chain is built from TRBV5-6 and TRBJ2-4; 8 bases fit TRBD1. V was pared by 4 bases and J by 7 bases, with 4 bases of the junction left unmatched. CDR1 and CDR2 (germline): SGHDT, YYEEEE. This CDR3 has 13 residues. Supplemented by reference TRBV5-6 and TRBJ2-4, the full variable domain reads DAGVTQSPTHLIKTRGQQVTLRCSPKSGHDTVSWYQQALGQGPQFIFQYYEEEERQRGNFPDRFSGHQFPNYSSELNVNALLLGDSALYLCASSGNRGNIQYFGAGTRLSVL.

The CDR3 sequence: CASSLGLAGGKGSQETQYF. The CDR3 DNA follows: TGTGCCAGCAGCCTGGGACTAGCGGGGGGGAAAGGATCCCAAGAGACCCAGTACTTC. The V call is TRBV3-1 (or the pseudogene TRBV3-2), the J call TRBJ2-5, with 16 bases that match TRBD2. The junction had 9 bases not matched to a gene; V was cut back by 4 bases and J by 1 base. CDR3 length: 19 amino acids. Germline lookup yields CDR1 LGHDT and CDR2 YNNKEL (reference sequence).

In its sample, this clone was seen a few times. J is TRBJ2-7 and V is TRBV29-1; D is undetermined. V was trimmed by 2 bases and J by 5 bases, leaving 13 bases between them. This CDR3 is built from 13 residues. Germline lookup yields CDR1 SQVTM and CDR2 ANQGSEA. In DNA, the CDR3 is TGCAGCGTTGAAAAAGGAGTTGGCAACGAGCAGTACTTC. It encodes CSVEKGVGNEQYF.

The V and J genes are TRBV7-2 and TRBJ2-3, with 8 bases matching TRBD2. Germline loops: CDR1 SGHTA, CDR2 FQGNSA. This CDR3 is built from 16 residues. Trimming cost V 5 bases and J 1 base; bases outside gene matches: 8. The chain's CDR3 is CASSRTGGPGTDTQYF. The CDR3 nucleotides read TGTGCCAGCAGCCGTACGGGGGGGCCGGGCACAGATACGCAGTATTTT.

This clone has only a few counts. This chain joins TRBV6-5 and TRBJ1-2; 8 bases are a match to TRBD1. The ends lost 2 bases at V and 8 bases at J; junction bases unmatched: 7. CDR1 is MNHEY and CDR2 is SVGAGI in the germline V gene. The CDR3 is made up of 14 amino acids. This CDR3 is CASSYRTGIGGYTF. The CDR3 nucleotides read TGTGCCAGCAGTTACCGGACAGGGATAGGAGGCTACACCTTC.

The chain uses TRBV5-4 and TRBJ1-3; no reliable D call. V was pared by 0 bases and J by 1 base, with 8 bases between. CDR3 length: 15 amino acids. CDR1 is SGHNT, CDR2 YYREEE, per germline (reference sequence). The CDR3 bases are TGTGCCAGCAGCTTGGATAGGGTATCTGGAAACACCATATATTTT. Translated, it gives CASSLDRVSGNTIYF. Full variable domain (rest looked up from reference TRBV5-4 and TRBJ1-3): ETGVTQSPTHLIKTRGQQVTLRCSSQSGHNTVSWYQQALGQGPQFIFQYYREEENGRGNFPPRFSGLQFPNYSSELNVNALELDDSALYLCASSLDRVSGNTIYFGEGSWLTVV.

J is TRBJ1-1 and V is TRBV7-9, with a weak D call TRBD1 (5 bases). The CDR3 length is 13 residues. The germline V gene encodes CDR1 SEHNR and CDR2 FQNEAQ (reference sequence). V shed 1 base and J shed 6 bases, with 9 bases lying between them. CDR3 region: CASSLVRVPEAFF. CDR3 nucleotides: TGTGCCAGCAGCTTAGTCAGGGTTCCTGAAGCTTTCTTT.

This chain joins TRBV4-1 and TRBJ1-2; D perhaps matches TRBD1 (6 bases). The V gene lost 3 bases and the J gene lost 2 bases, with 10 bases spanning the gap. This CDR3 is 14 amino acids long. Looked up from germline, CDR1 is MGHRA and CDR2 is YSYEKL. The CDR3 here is CASSHQGKNYGYTF. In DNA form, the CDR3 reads TGCGCCAGCAGCCATCAGGGGAAAAACTATGGCTACACCTTC.

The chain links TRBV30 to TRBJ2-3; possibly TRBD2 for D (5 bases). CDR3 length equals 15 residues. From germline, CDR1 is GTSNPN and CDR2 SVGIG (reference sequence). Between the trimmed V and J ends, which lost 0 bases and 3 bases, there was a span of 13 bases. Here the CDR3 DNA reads TGTGCCTGGAGTGTAGGCACCCCGGGAACAGATACGCAGTATTTT. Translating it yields CAWSVGTPGTDTQYF.

CDR3 residues: CASSRTGPTYEQYF. CDR3 bases: TGTGCCAGCTCCAGGACAGGTCCTACCTACGAGCAGTACTTC. V is TRBV6-5 and J is TRBJ2-7; the match to TRBD1 covers 7 bases. With 8 bases clipped from V and 2 bases from J, the junction kept 9 bases outside the gene matches. Germline V gene lookup returns CDR1 MNHEY and CDR2 SVGAGI. The CDR3 covers 14 residues.

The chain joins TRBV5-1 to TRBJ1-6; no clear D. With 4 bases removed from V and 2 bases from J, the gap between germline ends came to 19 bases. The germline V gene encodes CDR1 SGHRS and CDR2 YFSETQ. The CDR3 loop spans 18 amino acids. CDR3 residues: CASSLAHSRSAYNSPLHF. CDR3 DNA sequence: TGCGCCAGCAGCCTAGCTCACTCTCGCAGTGCCTATAATTCACCCCTCCACTTT. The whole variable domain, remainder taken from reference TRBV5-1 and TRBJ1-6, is KAGVTQTPRYLIKTRGQQVTLSCSPISGHRSVSWYQQTPGQGLQFLFEYFSETQRNKGNFPGRFSGRQFSNSRSEMNVSTLELGDSALYLCASSLAHSRSAYNSPLHFGNGTRLTVT.

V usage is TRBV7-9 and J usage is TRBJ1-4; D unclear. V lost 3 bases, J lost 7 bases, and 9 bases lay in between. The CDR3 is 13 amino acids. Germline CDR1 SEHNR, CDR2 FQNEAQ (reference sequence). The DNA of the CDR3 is TGTGCCAGCAGCTTGGGCGGGGTTGAAAAACTGTTTTTT. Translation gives CASSLGGVEKLFF.